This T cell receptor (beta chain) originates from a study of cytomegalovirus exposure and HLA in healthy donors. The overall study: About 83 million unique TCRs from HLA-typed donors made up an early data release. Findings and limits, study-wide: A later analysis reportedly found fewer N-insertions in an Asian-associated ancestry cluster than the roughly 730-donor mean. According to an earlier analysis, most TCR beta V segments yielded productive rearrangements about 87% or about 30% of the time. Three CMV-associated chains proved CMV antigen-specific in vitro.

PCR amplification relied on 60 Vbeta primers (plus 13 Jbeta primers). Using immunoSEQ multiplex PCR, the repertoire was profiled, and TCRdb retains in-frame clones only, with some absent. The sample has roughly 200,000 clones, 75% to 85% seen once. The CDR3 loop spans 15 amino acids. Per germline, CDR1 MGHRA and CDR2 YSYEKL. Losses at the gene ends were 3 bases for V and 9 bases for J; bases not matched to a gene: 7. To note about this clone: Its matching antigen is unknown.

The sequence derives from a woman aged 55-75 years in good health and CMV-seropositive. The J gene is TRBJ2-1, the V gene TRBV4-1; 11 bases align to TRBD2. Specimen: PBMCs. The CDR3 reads CASSQGSGGASEQFF. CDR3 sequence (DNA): TGCGCCAGCAGCCAGGGTAGCGGGGGGGCCAGTGAGCAGTTCTTC.